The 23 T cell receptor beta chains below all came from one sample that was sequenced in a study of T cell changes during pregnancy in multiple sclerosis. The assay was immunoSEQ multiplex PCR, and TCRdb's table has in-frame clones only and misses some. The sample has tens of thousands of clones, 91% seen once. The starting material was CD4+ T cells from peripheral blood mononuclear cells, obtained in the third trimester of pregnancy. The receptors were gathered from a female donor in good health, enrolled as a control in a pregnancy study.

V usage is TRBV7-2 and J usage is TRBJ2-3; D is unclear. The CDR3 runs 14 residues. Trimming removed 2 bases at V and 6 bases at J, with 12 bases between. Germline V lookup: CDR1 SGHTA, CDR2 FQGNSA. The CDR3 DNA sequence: TGTGCCAGCAGCTTAACCCGGTTCGGGGATACGCAGTATTTT. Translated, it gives CASSLTRFGDTQYF.

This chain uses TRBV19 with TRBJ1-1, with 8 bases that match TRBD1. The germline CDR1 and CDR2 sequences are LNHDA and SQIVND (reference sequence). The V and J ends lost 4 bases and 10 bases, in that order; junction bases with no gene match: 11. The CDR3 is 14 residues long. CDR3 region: CASSTHAGGSVAFF. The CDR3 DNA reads TGTGCCAGTAGTACCCACGCAGGGGGCTCGGTAGCTTTCTTT.

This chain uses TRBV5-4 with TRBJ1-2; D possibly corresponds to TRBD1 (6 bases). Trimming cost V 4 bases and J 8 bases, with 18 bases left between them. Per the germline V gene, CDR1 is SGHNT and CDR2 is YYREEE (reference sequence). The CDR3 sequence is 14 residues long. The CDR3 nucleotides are TGTGCCAGCAGCCCTAGCGAGGGGGGGGGCGGCTACACCTTC. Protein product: CASSPSEGGGGYTF.

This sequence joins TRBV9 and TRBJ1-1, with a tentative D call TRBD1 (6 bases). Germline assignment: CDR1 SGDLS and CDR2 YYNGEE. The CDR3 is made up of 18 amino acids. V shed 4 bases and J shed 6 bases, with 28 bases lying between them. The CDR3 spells CASSSPPGDPLQLSEAFF. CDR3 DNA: TGTGCCAGCAGCTCCCCCCCAGGGGACCCGCTACAATTATCTGAAGCTTTCTTT.

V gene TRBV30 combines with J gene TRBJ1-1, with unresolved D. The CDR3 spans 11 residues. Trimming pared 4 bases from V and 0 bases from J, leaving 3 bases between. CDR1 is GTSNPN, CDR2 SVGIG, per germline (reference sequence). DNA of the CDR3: TGTGCCTGGACCTTGAACACTGAAGCTTTCTTT. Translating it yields CAWTLNTEAFF.

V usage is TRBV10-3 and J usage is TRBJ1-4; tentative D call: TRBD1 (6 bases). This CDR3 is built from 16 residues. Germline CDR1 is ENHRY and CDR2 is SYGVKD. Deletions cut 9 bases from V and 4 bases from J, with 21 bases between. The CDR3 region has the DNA TGTGCCATTGGTGAACGACTTACAGGGAATAATGAAAAACTGTTTTTT. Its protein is CAIGERLTGNNEKLFF.

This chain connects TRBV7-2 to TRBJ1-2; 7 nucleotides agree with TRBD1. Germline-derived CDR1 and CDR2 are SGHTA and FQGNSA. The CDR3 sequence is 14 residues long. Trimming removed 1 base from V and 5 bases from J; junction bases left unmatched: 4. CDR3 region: CASSLERRGYGYTF. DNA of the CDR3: TGTGCCAGCAGCTTAGAGCGCAGGGGGTATGGCTACACCTTC.

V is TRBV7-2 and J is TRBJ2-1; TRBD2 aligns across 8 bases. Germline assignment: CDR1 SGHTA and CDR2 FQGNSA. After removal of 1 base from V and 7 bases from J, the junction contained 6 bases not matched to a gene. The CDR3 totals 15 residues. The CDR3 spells CASSLGGGPPNEQFF. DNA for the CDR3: TGTGCCAGCAGCTTAGGCGGGGGGCCCCCGAATGAGCAGTTCTTC.

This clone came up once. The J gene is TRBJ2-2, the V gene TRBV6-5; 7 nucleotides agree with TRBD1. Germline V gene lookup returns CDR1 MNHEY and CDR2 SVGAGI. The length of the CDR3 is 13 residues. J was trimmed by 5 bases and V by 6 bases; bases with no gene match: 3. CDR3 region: CASRVTGTGELFF. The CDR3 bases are TGTGCCAGCAGGGTGACAGGGACCGGGGAGCTGTTTTTT.

The CDR3 loop reads CASGPRAPGRYGNTIYF. CDR3 DNA: TGTGCTAGTGGTCCAAGAGCCCCCGGGAGATATGGAAACACCATATATTTT. The rearrangement uses TRBV12-5 and TRBJ1-3; D gene ambiguous. The ends were cut back, 5 bases at V and 3 bases at J, with 20 bases in the middle. The germline V gene encodes CDR1 LGHNT and CDR2 FRNRAP. This CDR3 region has 17 residues.

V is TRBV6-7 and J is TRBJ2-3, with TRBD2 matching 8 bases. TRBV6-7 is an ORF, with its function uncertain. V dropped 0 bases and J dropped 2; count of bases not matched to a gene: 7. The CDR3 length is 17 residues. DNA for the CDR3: TGTGCCAGCAGTTACTCGTGGAGCGGGGGCATCACAGATACGCAGTATTTT. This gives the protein CASSYSWSGGITDTQYF.

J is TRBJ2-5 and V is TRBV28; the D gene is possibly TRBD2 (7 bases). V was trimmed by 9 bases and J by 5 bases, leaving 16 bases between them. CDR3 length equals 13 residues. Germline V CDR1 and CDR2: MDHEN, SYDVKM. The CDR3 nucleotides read TGTGCCAGTGGAGGGGGGGCAGGGGAGACCCAGTACTTC. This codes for CASGGGAGETQYF.

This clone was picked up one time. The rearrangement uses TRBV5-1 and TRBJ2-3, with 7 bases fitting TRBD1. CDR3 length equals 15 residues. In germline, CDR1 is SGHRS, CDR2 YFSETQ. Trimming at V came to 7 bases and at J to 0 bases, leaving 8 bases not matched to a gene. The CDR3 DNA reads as TGCGCCAGCTTTAGGGACAGACAAAGCACAGATACGCAGTATTTT. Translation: CASFRDRQSTDTQYF.

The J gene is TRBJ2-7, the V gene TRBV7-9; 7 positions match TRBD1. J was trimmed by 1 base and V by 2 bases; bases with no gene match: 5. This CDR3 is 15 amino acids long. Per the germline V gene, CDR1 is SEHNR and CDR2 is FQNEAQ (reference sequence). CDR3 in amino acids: CASSLKMGQSYEQYF. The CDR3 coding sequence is TGTGCCAGCAGCTTAAAGATGGGACAGTCCTACGAGCAGTACTTC.

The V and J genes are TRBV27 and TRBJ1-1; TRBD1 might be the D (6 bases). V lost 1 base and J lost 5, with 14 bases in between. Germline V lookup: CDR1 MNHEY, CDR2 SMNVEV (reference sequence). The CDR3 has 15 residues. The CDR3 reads CASSLYNRASTEAFF. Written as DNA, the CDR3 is TGTGCCAGCAGTTTATATAACAGGGCGTCGACTGAAGCTTTCTTT.

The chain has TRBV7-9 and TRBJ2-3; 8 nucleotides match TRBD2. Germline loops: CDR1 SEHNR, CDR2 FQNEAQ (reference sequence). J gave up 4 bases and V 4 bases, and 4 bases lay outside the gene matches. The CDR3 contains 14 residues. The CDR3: CASSSTSASDTQYF. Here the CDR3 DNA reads TGTGCCAGCAGCTCGACTAGCGCTTCAGATACGCAGTATTTT.

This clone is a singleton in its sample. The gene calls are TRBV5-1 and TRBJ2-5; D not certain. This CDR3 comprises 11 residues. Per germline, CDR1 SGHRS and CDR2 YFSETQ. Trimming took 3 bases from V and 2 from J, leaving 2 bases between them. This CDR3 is CASSSQETQYF. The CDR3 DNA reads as TGCGCCAGCAGCTCTCAAGAGACCCAGTACTTC.

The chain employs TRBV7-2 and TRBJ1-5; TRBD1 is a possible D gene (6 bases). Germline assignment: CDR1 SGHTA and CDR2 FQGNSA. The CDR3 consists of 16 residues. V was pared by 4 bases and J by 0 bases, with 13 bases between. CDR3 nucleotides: TGTGCCAGCAGCTCGAGAACAGGGTATAGCAATCAGCCCCAGCATTTT. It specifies CASSSRTGYSNQPQHF.

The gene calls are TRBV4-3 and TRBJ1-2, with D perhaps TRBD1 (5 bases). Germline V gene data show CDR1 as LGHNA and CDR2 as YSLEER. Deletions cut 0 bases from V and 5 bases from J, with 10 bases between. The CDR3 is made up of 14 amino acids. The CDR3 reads CASSQELGRYGYTF. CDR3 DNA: TGCGCCAGCAGCCAAGAGTTGGGGCGTTATGGCTACACCTTC.

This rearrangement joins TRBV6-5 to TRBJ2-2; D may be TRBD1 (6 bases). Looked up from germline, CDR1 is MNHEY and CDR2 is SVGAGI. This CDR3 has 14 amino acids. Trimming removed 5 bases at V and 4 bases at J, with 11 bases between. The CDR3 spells CASSPWGPTGELFF. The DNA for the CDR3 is TGTGCCAGCAGTCCCTGGGGGCCCACCGGGGAGCTGTTTTTT.

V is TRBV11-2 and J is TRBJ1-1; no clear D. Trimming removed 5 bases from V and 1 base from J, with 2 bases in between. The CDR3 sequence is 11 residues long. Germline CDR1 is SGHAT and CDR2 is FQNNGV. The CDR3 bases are TGTGCCAGCAGCCGGAACACTGAAGCTTTCTTT. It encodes CASSRNTEAFF.

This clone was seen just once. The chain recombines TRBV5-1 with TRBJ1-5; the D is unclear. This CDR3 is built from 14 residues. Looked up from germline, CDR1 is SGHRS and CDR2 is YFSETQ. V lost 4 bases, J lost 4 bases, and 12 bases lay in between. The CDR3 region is CASSLGDTNQPQHF. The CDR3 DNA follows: TGCGCCAGCAGCCTGGGAGACACGAATCAGCCCCAGCATTTT.

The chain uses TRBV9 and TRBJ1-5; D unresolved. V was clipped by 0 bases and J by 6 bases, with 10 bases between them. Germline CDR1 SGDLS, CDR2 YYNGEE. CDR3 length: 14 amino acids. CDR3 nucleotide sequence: TGTGCCAGCAGCGTAGATCGAGGGAGTCAGCCCCAGCATTTT. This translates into CASSVDRGSQPQHF.